Below, 5 T cell receptor beta chains from the same sample are listed, as sequenced in a study of T cells in Graves' hyperthyroidism and ophthalmopathy. Amplification of TCR beta CDR3 regions was performed using RNA transcripts as template. TCR CDR3 underwent first-round RT-PCR with the HTBI primer set. Each CDR3 protein gets one entry after TCRdb re-called the multiplex PCR reads with MiXCR. Of nearly 600,000 distinct CDR3 sequences in the sample, 13% to 15% are singletons; the top ten hold roughly 7%. The material sequenced was blood. The receptors come from a woman between 18 and 30 years old with Graves' ophthalmopathy.

In its sample, this clonotype was seen a few times. The chain couples TRBV11-2 to TRBJ2-6, with D perhaps TRBD1 (6 bases). V dropped 6 bases and J dropped 4 bases, with 22 bases sitting between them. The CDR3 is 18 amino acids. Germline CDR1 and CDR2: SGHAT and FQNNGV. CDR3 region: CASSPGVAGRGGANVLTF. The CDR3 region has the DNA TGTGCCAGCAGTCCAGGGGTGGCAGGGAGAGGGGGGGCCAACGTCCTGACTTTC.

This clonotype showed up just a few times. The V and J genes are TRBV19 and TRBJ2-2; the match to TRBD1 covers 7 bases. This CDR3 comprises 17 residues. Germline V gene lookup returns CDR1 LNHDA and CDR2 SQIVND (reference sequence). The V and J ends lost 4 bases and 1 base, in that order; junction bases with no gene match: 9. The CDR3 is CASSTTQGQVNTGELFF. The CDR3 nucleotides are TGTGCCAGTAGTACCACCCAAGGACAGGTGAACACCGGGGAGCTGTTTTTT.

This clonotype was seen a few times. This chain connects TRBV18 to TRBJ2-5; D is possibly TRBD2 (6 bases). This CDR3 is 15 amino acids long. Germline assignment: CDR1 KGHSH and CDR2 LQKENI. V shed 0 bases and J shed 4 bases, with 12 bases lying between them. The CDR3 DNA reads TGTGCCAGCTCACCACCGCGGGATCAGATAGAGACCCAGTACTTC. Translating gives CASSPPRDQIETQYF.

The genes are TRBV19 and TRBJ2-5, with TRBD2 matching over 7 bases. The V segment lost 6 bases and the J segment 4 bases; nucleotides outside the gene matches: 23. The CDR3 runs 19 residues. Germline-derived CDR1 and CDR2 are LNHDA and SQIVND (reference sequence). Here the CDR3 reads CASRPLGIEREPVRETQYF. DNA for the CDR3: TGTGCCAGTAGACCCCTCGGTATTGAGCGGGAACCGGTCAGAGAGACCCAGTACTTC.

The V call is TRBV10-3, the J call TRBJ2-3; 7 nucleotides agree with TRBD2. Germline values: CDR1 ENHRY, CDR2 SYGVKD. The CDR3 has 15 residues. V shed 10 bases, J shed 4 bases, and the junction held 14 bases outside the gene matches. The CDR3 DNA sequence: TGTGCCACAATCCCGACTAGCCTACTGTCAGATACGCAGTATTTT. The encoded protein is CATIPTSLLSDTQYF.